The rows below give T cell receptor beta chains drawn from one sample of a study of cytomegalovirus exposure and HLA in healthy donors. The method was immunoSEQ multiplex PCR; TCRdb's version includes in-frame clones alone and lacks a portion of them. Of more than 100,000 clones in the sample, approximately 9% were seen once. The sequencing input was PBMCs. Receptors were obtained from a woman aged 35 to 49 in good health and CMV-seropositive. Both conserved end residues are part of each CDR3. The D gene is left open where the match is weak. Size tells how often a clone was seen (once, few, many) or the class of an expanded clone, and some rows leave it out.

TRBJ2-5,TRBV7-2,TRBD2,.,TGTGCCAGCAGCTTAGCAGCGGGGGGGCAGGAGCAGTACTTC,CASSLAAGGQEQYF
TRBJ1-1,TRBV23-1,TRBD1,.,TGCGCCAGCAGTCAATCGGGACAGGGCTTCATGAACACTGAAGCTTTCTTT,CASSQSGQGFMNTEAFF
TRBJ2-7,TRBV6-6,TRBD1,.,TGTGCCAGCAGTTTGGGACAGAAATACGAGCAGTACTTC,CASSLGQKYEQYF
TRBJ2-3,TRBV27,TRBD2,few,TGTGCCAGCAGACTGGGACTAGCGGGGCCGGGAGATACGCAGTATTTT,CASRLGLAGPGDTQYF
TRBJ1-2,TRBV5-1,TRBD1,few,TGCGCCAGCAGCTTGGAGACAGGGGGCAGAGGAGGCTACACCTTC,CASSLETGGRGGYTF
TRBJ1-1,TRBV7-2,.,.,TGTGCCAGCAGATGGGGGCAGGGGAACGCTTTCTTT,CASRWGQGNAFF
TRBJ1-1,TRBV6-5,.,.,TGTGCCAGCAGTACGGCCTTAACGGGCACTGAAGCTTTCTTT,CASSTALTGTEAFF
TRBJ1-5,TRBV6-1,.,few,TGTGCCAGCAGTGAGACACAGGGCCAGAGACAGCCCCAGCATTTT,CASSETQGQRQPQHF
TRBJ2-7,TRBV19,.,.,TGTGCCAGTAGTATCGAAGGTCCCGGGGCCTACGAGCAGTACTTC,CASSIEGPGAYEQYF
TRBJ2-2,TRBV5-1,TRBD1,few,TGCGCCAGCAGCTGGACAGGGGACCTAGGCGGGGAGCTGTTTTTT,CASSWTGDLGGELFF
TRBJ2-2,TRBV19,TRBD2,.,TGTGCCACAGCGGGACTAGCGGTGACCGGGGAGCTGTTTTTT,CATAGLAVTGELFF
TRBJ2-5,TRBV5-1,TRBD2,.,TGCGCCAGCAGCTGGGGGACTACCCAGGAGACCCAGTACTTC,CASSWGTTQETQYF
TRBJ2-2,TRBV6-6,.,.,TGTGCCAGCAGACCCCGGGGCACCGGGGAGCTGTTTTTT,CASRPRGTGELFF
TRBJ1-6,TRBV2,.,few,TGTGCCAGCAGTGCATCGCTCGGTTCACCCCTCCACTTT,CASSASLGSPLHF
TRBJ2-2,TRBV4-3,.,.,TGCGCCAGCAGCCAAGGGTCAGGCACCGGGGAGCTGTTTTTT,CASSQGSGTGELFF
TRBJ1-1,TRBV2,.,few,TGTGCCAGCTTGGTATCGGGGAACACTGAAGCTTTCTTT,CASLVSGNTEAFF
TRBJ2-3,TRBV29-1,.,few,TGCAGCGGGGGGGAAGCAGATACGCAGTATTTT,CSGGEADTQYF
TRBJ2-7,TRBV5-1,TRBD1,.,TGCGCCAGCAGCATGGGACAGGGGGCCTACGAGCAGTACTTC,CASSMGQGAYEQYF
TRBJ1-5,TRBV5-1,TRBD1,few,TGCGCCAGCAGCTTTAAGGACAGGGATTTTTATAGCAATCAGCCCCAGCATTTT,CASSFKDRDFYSNQPQHF
TRBJ2-7,TRBV6-5,TRBD2,few,TGTGCCAGCAGTTACGCGGGGGACTACGAGCAGTACTTC,CASSYAGDYEQYF
TRBJ2-1,TRBV2,.,.,TGTGCCAGCAGTGACAGGGGGGACGAGCAGTTCTTC,CASSDRGDEQFF
TRBJ2-2,TRBV19,TRBD2,.,TGTGCCAGTAGTATGGTAGCGGGGGGGCCCGGGGAGCTGTTTTTT,CASSMVAGGPGELFF
TRBJ2-5,TRBV7-2,.,few,TGTGCCAGCAGCTTAGATCAGGGATACCAAGAGACCCAGTACTTC,CASSLDQGYQETQYF
TRBJ2-1,TRBV11-2,.,.,TGTGCCAACCATCTCCGGGAGAGTCGTGGGGATTGGACATTCGAGCAGTTCTTC,CANHLRESRGDWTFEQFF
TRBJ1-2,TRBV7-9,TRBD1,.,TGTGCCAGCAGCGGACAGGGTATAGGAATGAACTATGGCTACACCTTC,CASSGQGIGMNYGYTF
TRBJ1-1,TRBV2,TRBD1,.,TGTGCCAGCAGTAGGACAGGGGGAGCTTTCTTT,CASSRTGGAFF
TRBJ2-3,TRBV7-9,.,few,TGTGCCAGCAGCTATTCATCCAGGGTCCGAGATACGCAGTATTTT,CASSYSSRVRDTQYF
TRBJ2-3,TRBV7-2,TRBD2,.,TGTGCCAGCAGCTTGACTAGCGGGGGAACAGATACGCAGTATTTT,CASSLTSGGTDTQYF
TRBJ2-5,TRBV2,TRBD2,few,TGTGCCAGCAGTGCGGGGGGGCTTGGGACCCAGTACTTC,CASSAGGLGTQYF
TRBJ2-2,TRBV2,.,.,TGTGCCAGCGGCGGGACCTACGCGAACACCGGGGAGCTGTTTTTT,CASGGTYANTGELFF
TRBJ1-1,TRBV18,TRBD1,few,TGTGCCAGCTCATCGGACAGGGGGTGGATCACTGAAGCTTTCTTT,CASSSDRGWITEAFF
TRBJ1-1,TRBV11-2,.,few,TGTGCCAGCAGCCCCCCAGGGTACGGCACTGAAGCTTTCTTT,CASSPPGYGTEAFF
TRBJ1-1,TRBV6-1,.,.,TGTGCCTGCAGTGAATTCATGGCCAACACTGAAGCTTTCTTT,CACSEFMANTEAFF
TRBJ2-7,TRBV9,.,few,TGTGCCAGCAGTCCCGGGACTGCAGTCTACGAGCAGTACTTC,CASSPGTAVYEQYF
TRBJ2-2,TRBV4-1,TRBD2,.,TGCGCCAGCAGCCAACCGGGACTAGCGGGGGGTCCTGGAAACACCGGGGAGCTGTTTTTT,CASSQPGLAGGPGNTGELFF
TRBJ2-3,TRBV5-1,.,few,TGCGCCAGCAGCTTGGGGCTGCCATCAGATACGCAGTATTTT,CASSLGLPSDTQYF
TRBJ2-2,TRBV10-3,.,.,TGTGCCATCAAACCAAGCGGGAACACCGGGGAGCTGTTTTTT,CAIKPSGNTGELFF
TRBJ1-6,TRBV27,.,few,TGTGCCAGCAGTTTAAAACTGCTCCCCCGCGGTTCACCCCTCCACTTT,CASSLKLLPRGSPLHF
TRBJ1-2,TRBV2,.,.,TGTGCCAGCAGGGAAGGACAGCTCGGCTATGGCTACACCTTC,CASREGQLGYGYTF
TRBJ1-2,TRBV5-5,.,few,TGTGCCAGCAGCTTGGAAGGGGAGGGCTATGGCTACACCTTC,CASSLEGEGYGYTF
TRBJ1-1,TRBV5-4,.,few,TGTGCCAGCAGCTACGGACAGAGAGACACTGAAGCTTTCTTT,CASSYGQRDTEAFF
TRBJ1-1,TRBV19,TRBD1,.,TGTGCCACCCTTCAGGGGGCTAATGAAGCTTTCTTT,CATLQGANEAFF
TRBJ1-2,TRBV19,.,few,TGTGCCAGTAGTATTCAACTTGCAGGGAACTATGGCTACACCTTC,CASSIQLAGNYGYTF
TRBJ2-5,TRBV10-2,.,few,TGCGCCAGCAGTGAGTCGCGGGACCAAGAGACCCAGTACTTC,CASSESRDQETQYF
TRBJ2-7,TRBV5-6,TRBD2,.,TGTGCCAGCAGCTTGGTTAGCGGGGATTACTACGAGCAGTACTTC,CASSLVSGDYYEQYF
TRBJ1-3,TRBV18,.,few,TGTGCCAGCTCACCAAATCCCCCTTTTGCCGCGGGAAACACCATATATTTT,CASSPNPPFAAGNTIYF